The rows below give T cell receptor beta chains drawn from one sample of a study of vaccination and CD4 T cells after COVID-19. No antigen is known for these receptors. TCRdb itself ran the PCR reads through MiXCR, one entry per CDR3 protein. Seen here are 13,000 or so distinct CDR3 sequences, 40% to 50% observed once, and the top ten hold 9.4%. Sequencing was done on a sample of CD4+ T cells from blood, cultured in vitro. The receptors shown here come from a human donor who had recovered from COVID-19. Both conserved end residues are part of each CDR3. A D gene is named only where the DNA matches it firmly. The size field is filled for only some rows; it gives once, few, many or a size class.

size,D,V,J,DNA,CDR3
-,TRBD2,TRBV5-1,TRBJ2-5,TGCGCCAGCAGCTTGGCAGCCAGCGGGGGCGGTCAAGAGACCCAGTACTTC,CASSLAASGGGQETQYF
-,TRBD1,TRBV5-8,TRBJ1-2,TGTGCCAGCAGCTTGGTGGACAGGATGTTTCGTGGCTACACCTTC,CASSLVDRMFRGYTF
-,TRBD1,TRBV28,TRBJ1-2,TGTGCTTTAGGGGGCGGCTATGGCTACACCTTC,CALGGGYGYTF
-,-,TRBV20-1,TRBJ1-3,TGCAGTGCTAGAGCGGGGGGCAATGGAAACACCATATATTTT,CSARAGGNGNTIYF
few,-,TRBV24-1,TRBJ2-3,TGTGCCACCAGTGATTCCCCAGGAGCAGGGGCTAGCACAGATACGCAGTATTTT,CATSDSPGAGASTDTQYF
-,-,TRBV5-1,TRBJ1-5,TGCGCCAGCAGCTTGGGGGGACGCAATCAGCCCCAGCATTTT,CASSLGGRNQPQHF
few,-,TRBV20-1,TRBJ1-1,TGCAGTGCTAGTAGAGGGGAAAGAGCTTTCTTT,CSASRGERAFF
once,-,TRBV21-1,TRBJ2-7,TGTGCCAGCCTCCCCCCGTTATCGCTCTACGAGCAGTACTTC,CASLPPLSLYEQYF
-,-,TRBV9,TRBJ2-3,TGTGCCAGCAGCGTTTTACCCGGGAACACAGATACGCAGTATTTT,CASSVLPGNTDTQYF
once,-,TRBV3-1,TRBJ1-2,TGTGCCAGCAGCCCAATGAAATCCTATGGCTACACCTTC,CASSPMKSYGYTF
few,TRBD1,TRBV18,TRBJ1-2,TGTGCCAGCTCACCAGGGACAGGGGTCTATGGCTACACCTTC,CASSPGTGVYGYTF
-,-,TRBV27,TRBJ1-1,TGTGCCAGCAGTTTAGCCGACAGCGGCACTGAAGCTTTCTTT,CASSLADSGTEAFF
-,-,TRBV19,TRBJ1-1,TGTGCCAGTAGTACATCGACAGCCTACTCTTCAAACACTGAAGCTTTCTTT,CASSTSTAYSSNTEAFF
-,-,TRBV27,TRBJ1-6,TGTGCCAGCAGCCTACAGGCGAGCTCCTATAATTCACCCCTCCACTTT,CASSLQASSYNSPLHF
-,-,TRBV5-6,TRBJ2-5,TGTGCCAGCAGCTGGGGGAGGGAGACCCAGTACTTC,CASSWGRETQYF
-,-,TRBV7-2,TRBJ1-3,TGTGCCAGCAGCTTATGGGGAAACACCATATATTTT,CASSLWGNTIYF
once,TRBD1,TRBV10-3,TRBJ1-2,TGTGCCATCAGTCCGGGACAGGGAGATTCTTATGGCTACACCTTC,CAISPGQGDSYGYTF
-,TRBD1,TRBV6-5,TRBJ1-1,TGTGCCAGCAGTTACCCCGGGACAGGGAATTGTTTCTTT,CASSYPGTGNCFF
-,TRBD1,TRBV2,TRBJ1-5,TGTGCCAGCAGTGAATGGTGGACAGGGAGTAATCAGCCCCAGCATTTT,CASSEWWTGSNQPQHF
once,-,TRBV24-1,TRBJ2-7,TGTACCACCAGTGATTTGCTAGGTTCCGAGCAGTACTTC,CTTSDLLGSEQYF
few,-,TRBV10-1,TRBJ2-4,TGCGCCAGCAGTGACGAGGTCACTCAGTACTTC,CASSDEVTQYF
-,TRBD2,TRBV20-1,TRBJ2-3,TGCAGTGCTTGGCGGGGGTCCTCCCCAGATACGCAGTATTTT,CSAWRGSSPDTQYF
few,-,TRBV20-1,TRBJ1-3,TGCAGTGCCCCACCGCGCGGGGGAGAGGGAGGAAACACCATATATTTT,CSAPPRGGEGGNTIYF
-,TRBD2,TRBV2,TRBJ2-3,TGTGCCAGCGGCAGCGGGAGGGCCGGAAGCACAGATACGCAGTATTTT,CASGSGRAGSTDTQYF
-,-,TRBV9,TRBJ2-3,TGTGCCAGCAGCCCCCCGTCCGATACGCAGTATTTT,CASSPPSDTQYF
few,-,TRBV19,TRBJ2-2,TGTGCCAGTAGTAACGTAGGGGGGATGTCCACCGGGGAGCTGTTTTTT,CASSNVGGMSTGELFF
few,TRBD1,TRBV10-2,TRBJ2-2,TGCGCCAGCAGAGACAGGGGACGAGGAGGCACCGGGGAGCTGTTTTTT,CASRDRGRGGTGELFF
-,-,TRBV6-5,TRBJ1-1,TGTGCCAGCAGTTACTCGGTTACGGACAGGAACACTGAAGCTTTCTTT,CASSYSVTDRNTEAFF
few,-,TRBV2,TRBJ1-1,TGTGCCAGCAGTGAAGCGCGTAGGGCGACCACTGAAGCTTTCTTT,CASSEARRATTEAFF
few,TRBD2,TRBV6-1,TRBJ2-5,TGTGCCAGCAGTCTCCGACTAGCGGGGGCCGGAGAGACCCAGTACTTC,CASSLRLAGAGETQYF
-,TRBD2,TRBV7-2,TRBJ2-2,TGTGCCAGCAGCTTAGGGCTAGCGGGGCCTACCGGGGAGCTGTTTTTT,CASSLGLAGPTGELFF
-,-,TRBV20-1,TRBJ2-3,TGCAGTGCTAGATGGAGTAAAGGGTATACGCAGTATTTT,CSARWSKGYTQYF
few,-,TRBV19,TRBJ1-5,TGTGCCAGTACTGGACTCGGGTCGCGCAATCAGCCCCAGCATTTT,CASTGLGSRNQPQHF
few,-,TRBV7-7,TRBJ2-7,TGTGCTAGCAGCTCAAGCGGGTCGGGAGAGCAGTACTTC,CASSSSGSGEQYF